These 12 T cell receptor beta chains share one sample of origin, sequenced in a study of identical twins. TCRdb called the 5' RACE reads again in MiXCR, with one record for every CDR3 protein. The data hold about 730,000 distinct CDR3 sequences, with 21% observed a single time. These records were also assigned to another study, of T cells expressing NK-cell markers.

The material sequenced was PBMCs. Receptors originate from a woman under 30 in good health.

This clonotype has only a few counts. The V and J genes are TRBV10-2 and TRBJ2-7; D is perhaps TRBD1 (6 bases). This CDR3 has 14 amino acids. Trimming took 3 bases from V and 4 from J, leaving 13 bases between them. Germline CDR1 reads WSHSY; CDR2 reads SAAADI. CDR3 in amino acids: CASSEQGSKYEQYF. In DNA form, the CDR3 reads TGCGCCAGCAGTGAACAGGGTTCGAAATACGAGCAGTACTTC.

This clonotype was observed a few times. This sequence joins TRBV20-1 and TRBJ1-5, with no clear D. The CDR3 runs 14 residues. Germline CDR1 DFQATT, CDR2 SNEGSKA (reference sequence). Trimming stripped 0 bases from V and 0 bases from J, with 6 bases between. CDR3 amino acids: CSAREQTSNQPQHF. In nucleotides, the CDR3 is TGCAGTGCTAGAGAACAGACTAGCAATCAGCCCCAGCATTTT.

This chain joins TRBV7-2 and TRBJ2-5; 14 bases match TRBD2. Unmatched junction bases numbered 4, after V lost 3 bases and J lost 4 bases. The CDR3 spans 16 residues. The germline V gene has CDR1 SGHTA and CDR2 FQGNSA. CDR3 sequence reads: CASSLSTSGGGETQYF. CDR3 bases: TGTGCCAGCAGCTTGTCGACTAGCGGGGGGGGAGAGACCCAGTACTTC.

In its sample, this clonotype was seen many times. The V call is TRBV6-1, the J call TRBJ2-2; 7 nucleotides agree with TRBD2. V lost 6 bases, J lost 1 base, and 2 bases stayed unmatched. This CDR3 contains 14 residues. Germline V gene data show CDR1 as MNHNS and CDR2 as SASEGT. The CDR3, as DNA: TGTGCCAGCAGGGGACTATTGAACACCGGGGAGCTGTTTTTT. The encoded protein is CASRGLLNTGELFF.

V gene TRBV15 combines with J gene TRBJ2-7; D is perhaps TRBD1 or TRBD2 (5 bases each). The CDR3 spans 14 residues. Trimming took off 1 base at V and 7 bases at J, with 14 bases between the two ends. Per germline, CDR1 LNHNV and CDR2 YYDKDF (reference sequence). The CDR3 region is CATSRGTRGVEQYF. CDR3 sequence (DNA): TGTGCCACCAGCAGAGGAACCCGGGGCGTAGAGCAGTACTTC.

This clonotype showed up just a few times. This chain connects TRBV12-3 or TRBV12-4 to TRBJ2-2; D remains ambiguous. CDR3 size: 15 residues. Trimming stripped 6 bases from V and 0 bases from J, with 11 bases between. CDR3 sequence reads: CASRDRRPNTGELFF. CDR3 DNA: TGTGCCAGCAGGGATCGACGGCCGAACACCGGGGAGCTGTTTTTT.

This clonotype was observed a few times. J is TRBJ2-1 and V is TRBV15; 7 positions agree with TRBD2. The V gene end was trimmed by 0 bases and the J gene end by 6 bases; junction bases not matched to a gene: 5. The CDR3 consists of 15 residues. Per the germline V gene, CDR1 is LNHNV and CDR2 is YYDKDF (reference sequence). As DNA, the CDR3 is TGTGCCACCAGCAGAGAGACTAGCCGAGGCAATGAGCAGTTCTTC. Translation gives CATSRETSRGNEQFF.

J is TRBJ2-7 and V is TRBV15; a possible D gene is TRBD2 (6 bases). CDR1 and CDR2 (germline): LNHNV, YYDKDF (reference sequence). This CDR3 is built from 15 residues. Trimming stripped 1 base from V and 2 bases from J, with 12 bases between. For the CDR3, the DNA is TGTGCCACCAGCAGAGCAGAGCGGGCAGCCTACGAGCAGTACTTC. This translates into CATSRAERAAYEQYF. The variable domain in full, with the rest retrieved from reference TRBV15 and TRBJ2-7, is DAMVIQNPRYQVTQFGKPVTLSCSQTLNHNVMYWYQQKSSQAPKLLFHYYDKDFNNEADTPDNFQSRRPNTSFCFLDIRSPGLGDTAMYLCATSRAERAAYEQYFGPGTRLTVT.

The chain links TRBV2 to TRBJ2-6, with D unclear. V was trimmed by 6 bases and J by 2 bases, leaving 26 bases between them. This CDR3 has 20 residues. In germline, CDR1 is SNHLY, CDR2 FYNNEI. CDR3 loop: CASRSLRLWTFLAGANVLTF. The CDR3, as DNA: TGTGCCAGCAGGTCCCTCAGGTTATGGACGTTCTTAGCTGGGGCCAACGTCCTGACTTTC.

This clonotype was detected only once. The chain uses TRBV12-3 or TRBV12-4 and TRBJ2-3; TRBD2 aligns across 14 bases. The J segment lost 0 bases and the V segment lost 10 bases, leaving 12 bases of the junction unmatched. The CDR3 has 18 amino acids. The CDR3 spells CAISKTSGGALSTDTQYF. The CDR3 nucleotides read TGTGCCATCAGCAAGACTAGCGGGGGGGCCCTTAGCACAGATACGCAGTATTTT.

The chain links TRBV5-1 to TRBJ2-7; TRBD1 matches at 10 bases. The V gene's germline CDR1 is SGHRS and CDR2 YFSETQ. J was trimmed by 5 bases and V by 3 bases; bases with no gene match: 5. The CDR3 extends over 14 amino acids. The CDR3 DNA reads TGCGCCAGCAGCTCGGGACAGGGGCGTCACGAGCAGTACTTC. Protein: CASSSGQGRHEQYF.

V is TRBV2 and J is TRBJ2-1, with unresolved D. The germline V gene has CDR1 SNHLY and CDR2 FYNNEI. V was pared by 3 bases and J by 10 bases, with 13 bases between. This CDR3 comprises 13 residues. The CDR3 here is CASSDGLTREQFF. In DNA form, the CDR3 reads TGTGCCAGCAGTGACGGGCTTACCAGGGAGCAGTTCTTC.